The 28 T cell receptor beta chains given below trace back to one sample, sequenced in a study of blood T cell repertoires in COVID-19. Produced via immunoSEQ multiplex PCR; TCRdb's table is partial and in-frame only. The data contain 300,000 to 350,000 clones, over 75% of them singletons. The source material was peripheral blood. The receptors were gathered from a woman aged 30 to 39 with COVID-19, enrolled during active disease.

The chain recombines TRBV6-6 with TRBJ1-3, with a tentative D call TRBD1 (5 bases). The germline CDR1 and CDR2 sequences are MNHNY and SVGAGI (reference sequence). Deletions cut 2 bases from V and 0 bases from J, with 11 bases between. The length of the CDR3 is 16 residues. The CDR3 DNA sequence: TGTGCCAGCAGTTACCACAGACAGCTCTCTGGAAACACCATATATTTT. It yields the protein CASSYHRQLSGNTIYF.

Only a few counts were recorded for this clone. The chain uses TRBV27 and TRBJ2-7; tentative D call: TRBD1 (6 bases). V shed 5 bases and J shed 3 bases, with 8 bases lying between them. The CDR3 spans 12 residues. CDR1 and CDR2 from the germline V gene are MNHEY and SMNVEV (reference sequence). Here the CDR3 reads CASSGTLYEQYF. CDR3 coding DNA: TGTGCCAGCAGTGGGACACTCTACGAGCAGTACTTC.

The CDR3 region has the DNA TGTGCCTGGACTGACCCACAATACAGCGGCCAAGAGACCCAGTACTTC. As protein: CAWTDPQYSGQETQYF. The genes are TRBV30 and TRBJ2-5, with TRBD2 as a possible D gene (5 bases). Germline CDR1 is GTSNPN and CDR2 is SVGIG (reference sequence). The CDR3 has 16 residues. The V and J ends lost 4 bases and 1 base respectively, with 19 bases between them.

V gene TRBV7-9 combines with J gene TRBJ2-2; D not certain. The germline gives CDR1 SEHNR, CDR2 FQNEAQ (reference sequence). Trimming took off 5 bases at V and 4 bases at J, with 5 bases between the two ends. The CDR3 extends over 12 amino acids. The DNA for the CDR3 is TGTGCCAGCAGCCTACCCACCGGGGAGCTGTTTTTT. Its protein is CASSLPTGELFF.

V gene TRBV5-1 combines with J gene TRBJ2-2; D uncertain. Trimming removed 4 bases from V and 0 bases from J, with 7 bases in between. Germline V gene sequence: CDR1 SGHRS, CDR2 YFSETQ. The CDR3 has 14 residues. The CDR3 DNA sequence: TGCGCCAGCAGCCCTGACACGAACACCGGGGAGCTGTTTTTT. Its protein is CASSPDTNTGELFF.

The V call is TRBV25-1, the J call TRBJ2-7; TRBD1 matches 8 bases. This CDR3 is 13 amino acids long. Germline CDR1 MGHDK, CDR2 SYGVNS. V lost 2 bases to trimming and J lost 3 bases; unmatched junction nucleotides: 0. The CDR3 DNA is TGTGCCAGCAGTGAAACAGGGGGCTACGAGCAGTACTTC. Protein: CASSETGGYEQYF.

V gene TRBV4-2 combines with J gene TRBJ2-5; 10 bases agree with TRBD2. V trimming: 0 bases; J trimming: 5 bases; junction bases outside the gene matches: 15. CDR1 and CDR2 from the germline V gene are LGHNA and YNFKEQ. This CDR3 is 19 amino acids long. CDR3 sequence (DNA): TGTGCCAGCAGCCAAGATCTCCGACGGGCTAGCGGGAGTTGGGAGACCCAGTACTTC. As protein: CASSQDLRRASGSWETQYF.

The CDR3 sequence is CASSQDAGTSFSGELFF. In DNA form, the CDR3 reads TGCGCCAGCAGCCAAGACGCCGGGACTAGCTTTTCCGGGGAGCTGTTTTTT. The rearrangement links TRBV4-3 to TRBJ2-2, with 9 bases aligning to TRBD2. Trimming removed 0 bases from V and 6 bases from J; junction bases left unmatched: 8. Germline CDR1 and CDR2: LGHNA and YSLEER. This CDR3 has 17 residues.

The chain joins TRBV6-2 or TRBV6-3 to TRBJ2-3; TRBD1 is a possible D gene (5 bases). The V gene's germline CDR1 is MNHEY and CDR2 SVGEGT. The CDR3 contains 14 residues. V lost 2 bases, J lost 2 bases, and 8 bases lay in between. CDR3 sequence reads: CASSYRGDTDTQYF. CDR3 DNA: TGTGCCAGCAGTTACAGGGGTGACACAGATACGCAGTATTTT.

V and J are TRBV30 and TRBJ1-2; D remains unclear. Germline V gene sequence: CDR1 GTSNPN, CDR2 SVGIG (reference sequence). The CDR3 covers 10 residues. Deletions cut 4 bases from V and 8 bases from J, with 8 bases between. The CDR3 bases are TGTGCCTGGAAGTTGGGCGGCTACACCTTC. Translation: CAWKLGGYTF.

The genes are TRBV5-1 and TRBJ2-7; TRBD1 aligns across 11 bases. CDR1 and CDR2 (germline): SGHRS, YFSETQ. CDR3 length: 15 residues. V gave up 5 bases and J gave up 5 bases; unmatched junction bases: 9. The CDR3 sequence: CASSSQGQGAHEQYF. The CDR3 coding sequence is TGCGCCAGCAGTAGCCAAGGACAGGGGGCACACGAGCAGTACTTC.

This clone was seen a single time. The chain employs TRBV12-5 and TRBJ2-3; 12 bases agree with TRBD2. V dropped 3 bases and J dropped 0; count of bases not matched to a gene: 13. CDR3 length: 20 residues. From germline, CDR1 is LGHNT and CDR2 FRNRAP. CDR3 region: CASGFRSYGLAGSSTDTQYF. DNA of the CDR3: TGTGCTAGTGGTTTTCGCTCATACGGACTAGCGGGGAGCAGCACAGATACGCAGTATTTT.

The rearrangement uses TRBV28 and TRBJ2-1; TRBD2 might be the D (7 bases). V lost 2 bases and J 5 bases, leaving 13 bases between the germline ends. Germline V gives CDR1 MDHEN, CDR2 SYDVKM. The CDR3 loop spans 15 amino acids. The CDR3 sequence: CASSLPSGTNNEQFF. As DNA, the CDR3 is TGTGCCAGCAGTTTACCCAGCGGGACAAACAATGAGCAGTTCTTC.

V and J are TRBV5-1 and TRBJ2-1, with TRBD2 matching 12 bases. The trim removed 2 bases at V and 2 bases at J, leaving 14 bases unmatched. Germline V gene data show CDR1 as SGHRS and CDR2 as YFSETQ. The CDR3 length is 20 residues. The CDR3 spells CASSFVLTSGRPTTYNEQFF. In DNA form, the CDR3 reads TGCGCCAGCAGCTTTGTATTGACTAGCGGGAGACCTACGACCTACAATGAGCAGTTCTTC.

As to this clone: Other DNA sequences in the same sample also yield this CDR3. The CDR3 DNA reads TGTGCCAGCAGCCCTCGACAGGGAAACTATGGCTACACCTTC. Amino acids: CASSPRQGNYGYTF. The V and J genes are TRBV7-9 and TRBJ1-2; the match to TRBD1 covers 7 bases. With V trimmed by 5 bases and J by 2 bases, 5 bases remained unmatched. Germline lookup yields CDR1 SEHNR and CDR2 FQNEAQ (reference sequence). This CDR3 is built from 14 residues.

V and J are TRBV19 and TRBJ1-5, with D possibly being TRBD1 (6 bases). This CDR3 is 14 amino acids long. V was pared by 1 base and J by 5 bases, with 9 bases between. Germline V gives CDR1 LNHDA, CDR2 SQIVND (reference sequence). The CDR3 protein is CASSIGGPDQPQHF. CDR3 nucleotides: TGTGCCAGTAGTATAGGGGGGCCGGATCAGCCCCAGCATTTT.

The chain employs TRBV28 and TRBJ1-1; 7 positions match TRBD1. The junction had 7 bases not matched to a gene; V was cut back by 6 bases and J by 3 bases. This CDR3 comprises 14 residues. The germline V gene encodes CDR1 MDHEN and CDR2 SYDVKM. The CDR3 sequence is CASSPGQTDTEAFF. The CDR3 DNA is TGTGCCAGCAGCCCGGGACAGACGGACACTGAAGCTTTCTTT.

This clone was seen just once. V is TRBV9 and J is TRBJ1-1; maybe TRBD1 (6 bases). CDR3 length equals 15 residues. The V and J ends lost 4 bases and 0 bases respectively, with 13 bases between them. CDR1 and CDR2 (germline): SGDLS, YYNGEE. The CDR3 nucleotides are TGTGCCAGCAGCTCGACGACAGGCATGAACACTGAAGCTTTCTTT. It is translated as CASSSTTGMNTEAFF.

A few counts support this clone. This chain links TRBV12-5 with TRBJ2-7; D is uncertain. The CDR3 length is 13 residues. V gave up 0 bases and J gave up 7 bases, with 10 bases separating them. Germline V gene sequence: CDR1 LGHNT, CDR2 FRNRAP. The CDR3 reads CASGLVISGEQYF. The CDR3 nucleotides are TGTGCTAGTGGTTTGGTAATTTCCGGGGAGCAGTACTTC.

The chain combines TRBV25-1 with TRBJ2-7; D ambiguous. The V end was cut by 6 bases, the J end by 2 bases, with 14 bases between. The CDR3 is 14 amino acids. Germline values: CDR1 MGHDK, CDR2 SYGVNS. The CDR3 DNA is TGTGCCAGCAGCGGAGTCGGTAGAGCCTACGAGCAGTACTTC. Translation gives CASSGVGRAYEQYF.

The chain joins TRBV19 to TRBJ1-1; 7 bases line up with TRBD1. The ends lost 5 bases at V and 7 bases at J; junction bases unmatched: 10. The CDR3 consists of 14 residues. Germline assignment: CDR1 LNHDA and CDR2 SQIVND (reference sequence). As DNA, the CDR3 is TGTGCCAGTAGTCCCTCACAGGGGCGGATTGAAGCTTTCTTT. Protein product: CASSPSQGRIEAFF.

This chain connects TRBV9 to TRBJ2-3; the D is unclear. V was clipped by 3 bases and J by 5 bases, with 10 bases between them. CDR1 and CDR2 from the germline V gene are SGDLS and YYNGEE. CDR3 size: 13 residues. The CDR3 region has the DNA TGTGCCAGCAGCGAGAGGAACGGAGATACGCAGTATTTT. Amino acids: CASSERNGDTQYF.

This sequence joins TRBV18 and TRBJ1-1; TRBD1 matches 8 bases. The CDR3 sequence is 15 residues long. The V and J ends lost 3 bases and 3 bases, in that order; junction bases with no gene match: 6. CDR1 is KGHSH, CDR2 LQKENI, per germline. CDR3: CASSPQGAGDTEAFF. CDR3 nucleotide sequence: TGTGCCAGCTCACCGCAGGGGGCCGGGGACACTGAAGCTTTCTTT.

The V call is TRBV5-6, the J call TRBJ2-3; 12 bases align to TRBD2. V was pared by 7 bases and J by 7 bases, with 7 bases of the junction left unmatched. The CDR3 spans 14 residues. Per germline, CDR1 SGHDT and CDR2 YYEEEE. In DNA, the CDR3 is TGTGCCAGCTCCGGGCTAGCGGGAGGGAATACGCAGTATTTT. Translated: CASSGLAGGNTQYF.

V gene TRBV6-6 combines with J gene TRBJ2-2; the match to TRBD2 covers 7 bases. The CDR3 length is 16 residues. After removal of 0 bases from V and 2 bases from J, the junction contained 3 bases not matched to a gene. CDR1 and CDR2 (germline): MNHNY, SVGAGI (reference sequence). The CDR3 region is CASSYSAGLNTGELFF. CDR3 DNA sequence: TGTGCCAGCAGTTACTCAGCGGGACTAAACACCGGGGAGCTGTTTTTT.

The V call is TRBV28, the J call TRBJ2-3; tentative D call: TRBD1 (6 bases). This CDR3 spans 14 amino acids. Germline assignment: CDR1 MDHEN and CDR2 SYDVKM. V was shortened by 7 bases and J by 6 bases, with 17 bases between the two germline ends. The CDR3 sequence: CASTTTGKWDTQYF. In nucleotides, the CDR3 is TGTGCCAGCACAACCACAGGGAAGTGGGATACGCAGTATTTT.

The CDR3 sequence: CASSQATSGPRGTQYF. DNA of the CDR3: TGTGCCAGCAGCCAAGCTACGTCAGGGCCCAGGGGGACCCAGTACTTC. The chain employs TRBV14 and TRBJ2-5; tentatively, D is TRBD1 (6 bases). Germline V gene sequence: CDR1 SGHDN, CDR2 FVKESK. The CDR3 runs 16 residues. V was cut by 1 base and J by 7 bases, with 19 bases left in between. The entire variable domain, with the rest obtained from reference TRBV14 and TRBJ2-5, is as follows: EAGVTQFPSHSVIEKGQTVTLRCDPISGHDNLYWYRRVMGKEIKFLLHFVKESKQDESGMPNNRFLAERTGGTYSTLKVQPAELEDSGVYFCASSQATSGPRGTQYFGPGTRLLVL.

The chain joins TRBV11-2 to TRBJ2-7, with 8 bases aligning to TRBD2. The CDR3 sequence is 15 residues long. V shed 6 bases, J shed 5 bases, and the junction held 12 bases outside the gene matches. CDR1 and CDR2 from the germline V gene are SGHAT and FQNNGV. The CDR3 sequence: CASRRPGTSGDEQYF. As DNA, the CDR3 is TGTGCCAGCAGGCGCCCCGGGACTAGTGGTGACGAGCAGTACTTC.